This T cell receptor (beta chain) was found in a study of blood T cell repertoires in COVID-19. The wider study: T cells, B-cell-depleted T cells, or PBMCs supplied cDNA or gDNA.

V lost 0 bases to trimming and J lost 7 bases; unmatched junction nucleotides: 4. The germline V gene encodes CDR1 SGHDT and CDR2 YYEEEE. This CDR3 has 17 residues. Original processing methods: Researchers report that nucleated cell counts were estimated from reference gene primer amplification. Libraries were prepared by immunoSEQ multiplex PCR; TCRdb keeps only in-frame clonotypes and omits some of them. V, J and clone size reflect that table, while D and trimming were determined from the DNA. The sample has over 90,000 clones, 90% seen once. This clone was picked up one time. The chain is built from TRBV5-6 and TRBJ2-1, with 16 positions matching TRBD2. The sequenced sample consisted of peripheral blood. The source of this sequence is a middle-aged man with acute or convalescent COVID-19. CDR3 sequence: CASSLVWGLAGGNEQFF. The CDR3 DNA reads TGTGCCAGCAGCTTGGTTTGGGGACTAGCGGGAGGGAATGAGCAGTTCTTC.